The 29 T cell receptor beta chains reported below all come from one sample, sequenced in a study of CD8 T cells in ankylosing spondylitis. TCRdb itself ran the 5' RACE reads through MiXCR, one entry per CDR3 protein. The repertoire holds tens of thousands of distinct CDR3 sequences, with 27% as singletons. The source material was blood, either unsorted or a sorted T cell fraction (not recorded which). These receptors were obtained from a male donor with ankylosing spondylitis or in good health (not recorded which).

This clonotype came up a few times. The CDR3 spells CASSRGAGMNNEQFF. The CDR3 DNA is TGCGCCAGCAGCCGTGGGGCGGGGATGAACAATGAGCAGTTCTTC. The rearrangement uses TRBV5-1 and TRBJ2-1; TRBD2 might be the D (6 bases). This CDR3 has 15 amino acids. Deletions cut 4 bases from V and 5 bases from J, with 16 bases between. CDR1 and CDR2 from the germline V gene are SGHRS and YFSETQ.

The J gene is TRBJ1-1, the V gene TRBV5-1; D is possibly TRBD1 (6 bases). CDR1 SGHRS and CDR2 YFSETQ come from the germline V gene. Trimming took off 3 bases at V and 3 bases at J, with 15 bases between the two ends. The CDR3 has 15 residues. The chain's CDR3 is CASSSGGGFDTEAFF. The CDR3 coding sequence is TGCGCCAGCAGCTCAGGAGGGGGGTTCGACACTGAAGCTTTCTTT. The full variable domain, its missing parts supplied by reference TRBV5-1 and TRBJ1-1, is KAGVTQTPRYLIKTRGQQVTLSCSPISGHRSVSWYQQTPGQGLQFLFEYFSETQRNKGNFPGRFSGRQFSNSRSEMNVSTLELGDSALYLCASSSGGGFDTEAFFGQGTRLTVV.

This clonotype was counted only a few times. The rearrangement links TRBV20-1 to TRBJ1-6; 8 nucleotides agree with TRBD1. This CDR3 is 17 amino acids long. Germline CDR1 and CDR2: DFQATT and SNEGSKA (reference sequence). V lost 0 bases, J lost 8 bases, and 12 bases stayed unmatched. For the CDR3, the DNA is TGCAGTGCTAGAGATCGACTAAGGGACAGGAGGGATTCACCCCTCCACTTT. This codes for CSARDRLRDRRDSPLHF.

This clonotype was counted only a few times. This chain uses TRBV6-1 with TRBJ1-5; 9 bases align to TRBD1. The ends lost 6 bases at V and 5 bases at J; junction bases unmatched: 8. CDR1 and CDR2 (germline): MNHNS, SASEGT. The CDR3 runs 15 residues. CDR3 residues: CASRDWTGEDQPQHF. The CDR3 DNA sequence: TGTGCCAGCAGAGACTGGACAGGGGAAGATCAGCCCCAGCATTTT.

This clonotype was detected a few times. V is TRBV5-6 and J is TRBJ2-5; no clear D. The germline V gene has CDR1 SGHDT and CDR2 YYEEEE. CDR3 length equals 13 residues. Trimming took off 3 bases at V and 2 bases at J, with 8 bases between the two ends. The DNA for the CDR3 is TGTGCCAGCAGCTCCGGACGGCAAGAGACCCAGTACTTC. Translated, it gives CASSSGRQETQYF.

This clonotype has just a few counts. The chain uses TRBV3-1 and TRBJ2-1; D is tentatively TRBD1 or TRBD2 (5 bases each). Germline V gives CDR1 LGHDT, CDR2 YNNKEL (reference sequence). V was trimmed by 3 bases and J by 8 bases, leaving 20 bases between them. CDR3 length equals 16 residues. The CDR3 loop is CASSHYRRVGGDEQFF. CDR3 bases: TGTGCCAGCAGCCACTACCGCAGGGTTGGGGGAGATGAGCAGTTCTTC.

This clonotype was detected only a few times. The chain is built from TRBV5-1 and TRBJ2-1, with D unresolved. The CDR3 runs 11 residues. The V and J ends lost 7 bases and 4 bases respectively, with 6 bases between them. From germline, CDR1 is SGHRS and CDR2 YFSETQ. CDR3 nucleotides: TGCGCCAGCGGTAGATACAATGAGCAGTTCTTC. It translates to CASGRYNEQFF.

V is TRBV7-9 and J is TRBJ2-2, with D possibly TRBD2 on 7 matching bases. Germline V lookup: CDR1 SEHNR, CDR2 FQNEAQ (reference sequence). The CDR3 covers 16 residues. V lost 8 bases, J lost 3 bases, and 19 bases lay in between. CDR3 in DNA: TGTGCCAGCCGTCAGAGGCGGGGGCCCGACACCGGGGAGCTGTTTTTT. Translating gives CASRQRRGPDTGELFF.

The chain employs TRBV5-1 and TRBJ2-7; 7 bases map to TRBD1. The germline V gene has CDR1 SGHRS and CDR2 YFSETQ. V shed 3 bases and J 0 bases; nucleotides not matched to a gene: 21. The CDR3 sequence is 20 residues long. CDR3 residues: CASSSVTIHIPGGSSYEQYV. For the CDR3, the DNA is TGCGCCAGCAGCTCTGTGACCATACACATCCCAGGGGGAAGCTCCTACGAGCAGTACGTC.

CDR3 amino acids: CASSGGESSYNEQFF. The CDR3 DNA is TGTGCCAGCAGCGGCGGGGAGAGCTCCTACAATGAGCAGTTCTTC. The gene calls are TRBV11-2 and TRBJ2-1; possible D gene TRBD2, 6 bases. The CDR3 has 15 residues. Germline loops: CDR1 SGHAT, CDR2 FQNNGV. Trimming shortened V by 5 bases and J by 0 bases, and 11 bases separated the two germline ends. Full variable domain (outside the CDR3, taken from reference TRBV11-2 and TRBJ2-1): EAGVAQSPRYKIIEKRQSVAFWCNPISGHATLYWYQQILGQGPKLLIQFQNNGVVDDSQLPKDRFSAERLKGVDSTLKIQPAKLEDSAVYLCASSGGESSYNEQFFGPGTRLTVL.

This clonotype was found a few times. V and J are TRBV20-1 and TRBJ2-1; 7 bases map to TRBD2. The CDR3 covers 15 residues. The germline CDR1 and CDR2 sequences are DFQATT and SNEGSKA (reference sequence). Trimming at V came to 3 bases and at J to 2 bases, leaving 7 bases not matched to a gene. The CDR3, as DNA: TGCAGTGCTAGCCCGCGGCTAGCGGCCTACAATGAGCAGTTCTTC. This sequence encodes CSASPRLAAYNEQFF.

The V call is TRBV12-3 or TRBV12-4, the J call TRBJ2-3; TRBD2 matches at 8 bases. The CDR3 has 14 amino acids. V trimming: 8 bases; J trimming: 2 bases; junction bases outside the gene matches: 6. The CDR3 region is CASGTSGFTDTQYF. In DNA, the CDR3 is TGTGCCAGCGGCACTAGCGGATTCACAGATACGCAGTATTTT.

This clonotype has more than one count but fewer than ten. The chain has TRBV4-1 and TRBJ2-7, with a possible D match to TRBD2 (5 bases). Trimming removed 1 base at V and 0 bases at J, with 16 bases between. CDR1 MGHRA and CDR2 YSYEKL come from the germline V gene. This CDR3 region has 17 residues. CDR3 protein: CASSQGKQRYYSYEQYF. The CDR3 nucleotides read TGCGCCAGCAGCCAAGGGAAACAGCGGTACTACTCCTACGAGCAGTACTTC.

The chain employs TRBV20-1 and TRBJ2-2, with 7 bases matching TRBD1. There are 15 residues in the CDR3. The germline V gene has CDR1 DFQATT and CDR2 SNEGSKA (reference sequence). Trimming at V came to 0 bases and at J to 4 bases, leaving 5 bases not matched to a gene. The CDR3 is CSARDLAGGTGELFF. In DNA form, the CDR3 reads TGCAGTGCTAGAGATTTGGCAGGGGGCACCGGGGAGCTGTTTTTT.

The chain joins TRBV7-2 to TRBJ2-1, with D hard to call. CDR1 and CDR2 (germline): SGHTA, FQGNSA. V was clipped by 1 base and J by 5 bases, with 12 bases between them. The CDR3 has 15 amino acids. DNA of the CDR3: TGTGCCAGCAGCTTAGGGCCCCTCTTCGACAATGAGCAGTTCTTC. Protein: CASSLGPLFDNEQFF.

The CDR3 DNA reads as TGCGCCAGCAGCTTGGTAGAGGGTGGCTACACCTTC. It codes for CASSLVEGGYTF. The chain uses TRBV5-1 and TRBJ1-2; D is ambiguous. The germline V and J ends were trimmed by 0 bases and 7 bases, with 7 bases remaining between them. CDR1 is SGHRS, CDR2 YFSETQ, per germline. The CDR3 runs to 12 residues.

The chain couples TRBV5-1 to TRBJ1-1; no clear D gene. Looked up from germline, CDR1 is SGHRS and CDR2 is YFSETQ. V gave up 0 bases and J gave up 0 bases, with 9 bases separating them. This CDR3 has 15 residues. CDR3 in amino acids: CASSLAVGLNTEAFF. CDR3 DNA: TGCGCCAGCAGCTTGGCCGTCGGATTGAACACTGAAGCTTTCTTT.

This clonotype was seen a handful of times. This rearrangement joins TRBV15 to TRBJ1-5; the D gene is possibly TRBD1 (6 bases). Germline V gene data show CDR1 as LNHNV and CDR2 as YYDKDF (reference sequence). V lost 0 bases, J lost 0 bases, and 21 bases lay in between. There are 20 residues in the CDR3. CDR3 nucleotides: TGTGCCACCAGCAGAGATCCCCCCCGAAGACAGGCGGTTAGCAATCAGCCCCAGCATTTT. Protein product: CATSRDPPRRQAVSNQPQHF.

Worth noting for this clonotype: A read error may produce the germline difference seen at one junction end. The V gene is TRBV12-3 or TRBV12-4, the J gene TRBJ2-5; the match to TRBD2 covers 10 bases. The CDR3 has 16 residues. The CDR3 DNA is TGTGCCAGCAGTTTGGGGCTAGCGGGGGACCAAGAGAGCCAGTACTTC. It yields the protein CASSLGLAGDQESQYF.

This clonotype has just a few counts. The chain joins TRBV7-7 to TRBJ2-2; the D gene is possibly TRBD1 (5 bases). Trimming shortened V by 1 base and J by 6 bases, and 12 bases separated the two germline ends. This CDR3 contains 15 residues. Germline-derived CDR1 and CDR2 are SSHAT and FNYEAQ (reference sequence). The CDR3 here is CASSLEAGPAGELFF. In nucleotides, the CDR3 is TGTGCCAGCAGCTTAGAAGCAGGGCCGGCCGGGGAGCTGTTTTTT.

The CDR3 region has the DNA TGTGCCAGCTCACTTTCCAGCGGGAGACATGAGCAGTTCTTC. This sequence encodes CASSLSSGRHEQFF. This chain links TRBV18 with TRBJ2-1; TRBD2 matches at 8 bases. The CDR3 has 14 residues. Per germline, CDR1 KGHSH and CDR2 LQKENI. V gave up 4 bases and J gave up 8 bases; unmatched junction bases: 7.

This clonotype was picked up many times. The rearrangement uses TRBV20-1 and TRBJ1-5; no firm D call. This CDR3 region has 13 residues. The V end lost 6 bases, the J end lost 4 bases, and 13 bases lay between the germline ends. CDR1 and CDR2 (germline): DFQATT, SNEGSKA (reference sequence). CDR3: CSALTRPNQPQHF. In DNA form, the CDR3 reads TGCAGTGCCTTGACACGGCCGAATCAGCCCCAGCATTTT.

The chain carries TRBV12-3 or TRBV12-4 and TRBJ2-2; maybe TRBD1 (6 bases). The CDR3 runs 13 residues. Trimming removed 1 base at V and 7 bases at J, with 7 bases between. DNA of the CDR3: TGTGCCAGCAGTTTAGGGACAGTCGGGGAGCTGTTTTTT. As protein: CASSLGTVGELFF.

This clonotype was picked up a small number of times. The chain recombines TRBV7-2 with TRBJ1-1; 8 positions agree with TRBD1. This CDR3 spans 14 amino acids. Germline assignment: CDR1 SGHTA and CDR2 FQGNSA. After removal of 6 bases from V and 1 base from J, the junction contained 4 bases not matched to a gene. The CDR3 loop is CASSFTGGNTEAFF. CDR3 coding DNA: TGTGCCAGCAGTTTTACAGGGGGGAACACTGAAGCTTTCTTT.

The CDR3 region is CASSLMTPGTDTQYF. CDR3 in DNA: TGTGCCAGCAGCTTAATGACCCCGGGCACAGATACGCAGTATTTT. The chain joins TRBV7-8 to TRBJ2-3; D is unclear. Trimming removed 2 bases from V and 1 base from J, with 10 bases in between. The CDR3 spans 15 residues. Germline V gene data show CDR1 as SGHVS and CDR2 as FQNEAQ.

This chain connects TRBV15 to TRBJ1-5; D unclear. Trimming took off 1 base at V and 5 bases at J, with 3 bases between the two ends. CDR3 length equals 12 residues. Per germline, CDR1 LNHNV and CDR2 YYDKDF (reference sequence). CDR3 in DNA: TGTGCCACCAGCAGAGTCGATCAGCCCCAGCATTTT. Encoded protein: CATSRVDQPQHF.

CDR3 in amino acids: CATSDSTLNEQFF. The CDR3 DNA is TGTGCCACCAGTGATTCTACTCTGAATGAGCAGTTCTTC. The chain links TRBV24-1 to TRBJ2-1; D gene ambiguous. Deletions cut 2 bases from V and 7 bases from J, with 8 bases between. CDR1 is KGHDR and CDR2 is SFDVKD in the germline V gene. The CDR3 is 13 residues long.

This clonotype was detected only a few times. CDR3 coding DNA: TGTGCCAGCAGCCCAGACGGAAACCAAGAGACCCAGTACTTC. Translation gives CASSPDGNQETQYF. V is TRBV12-3 or TRBV12-4 and J is TRBJ2-5; no clear D gene. V dropped 6 bases and J dropped 0 bases, with 11 bases sitting between them. This CDR3 contains 14 residues.

V gene TRBV7-3 combines with J gene TRBJ2-5; D call uncertain. Per germline, CDR1 SGHTA and CDR2 FQGTGA. The CDR3 totals 15 residues. V lost 4 bases to trimming and J lost 4 bases, with 16 bases between them. The CDR3 protein is CASSSDPSTRETQYF. DNA of the CDR3: TGTGCCAGCAGCTCCGACCCCTCGACCCGAGAGACCCAGTACTTC.